In this sample, the clone carrying this T cell receptor (beta chain) turned up a few times. Its target is not known. Noted treatment: approximately nine-day PBMC culture with coronavirus spike peptide pools or control peptides (ViraFEST assay). This entry is derived from a study of vaccination and CD4 T cells after COVID-19. This CDR3 has 16 amino acids. Germline lookup yields CDR1 SGHVS and CDR2 FNYEAQ. Trimming stripped 5 bases from V and 2 bases from J, with 17 bases between. Sequence data for DNA of cultured CD4+ T cells were generated by the Oncomine TCR Beta short-read assay. One entry per CDR3 protein, called by TCRdb with MiXCR from the PCR reads. The sample shows over 10,000 distinct CDR3 sequences, about two fifths of them seen only once.

The sample here was CD4+ T cells from blood, cultured in vitro, taken after SARS-CoV-2 vaccination. The chain couples TRBV7-6 to TRBJ2-3; D remains ambiguous. The TCR sequence derives from a human donor who had recovered from COVID-19. Here the CDR3 reads CASSPGRAENTDTQYF. The CDR3 DNA is TGTGCCAGCAGCCCTGGTAGGGCGGAGAACACAGATACGCAGTATTTT.